The 5 T cell receptor beta chains given below trace back to one sample, sequenced in a study of blood T cells in healthy people across ages. Using a J-beta primer mix together with a sample-barcoded 5' primer, a second PCR was run for about 6 to 11 cycles. TCRdb re-analysed the 5' RACE reads in MiXCR, keeping a single row per CDR3 protein. Seen here are roughly 1,800,000 distinct CDR3 sequences, about 50% observed once, and the top ten hold roughly 2.1%. Sequences were obtained from blood. The receptor set was obtained from a woman aged 40 to 49 in good health.

V gene TRBV28 combines with J gene TRBJ2-3; possibly TRBD2 for D (9 bases). The CDR3 is 19 amino acids. The V end lost 6 bases, the J end lost 2 bases, and 27 bases lay between the germline ends. Germline V gene data show CDR1 as MDHEN and CDR2 as SYDVKM. The CDR3 DNA follows: TGTGCCAGCAGCAGGGGGCTAGCGGGGCAAAACCCACACACAGATACGCAGTATTTT. Amino acids: CASSRGLAGQNPHTDTQYF. The full variable domain, in which reference TRBV28 and TRBJ2-3 provide the parts outside the CDR3, is DVKVTQSSRYLVKRTGEKVFLECVQDMDHENMFWYRQDPGLGLRLIYFSYDVKMKEKGDIPEGYSVSREKKERFSLILESASTNQTSMYLCASSRGLAGQNPHTDTQYFGPGTRLTVL.

This chain joins TRBV29-1 and TRBJ2-3; D gene uncertain. The germline CDR1 and CDR2 sequences are SQVTM and ANQGSEA. V was shortened by 5 bases and J by 3 bases, with 9 bases between the two germline ends. This CDR3 region has 12 residues. CDR3: CSVSDGTDTQYF. DNA of the CDR3: TGCAGCGTTTCGGACGGTACAGATACGCAGTATTTT.

This chain connects TRBV6-5 to TRBJ1-4, with unresolved D. The V end lost 2 bases, the J end lost 8 bases, and 15 bases lay between the germline ends. From germline, CDR1 is MNHEY and CDR2 SVGAGI. The CDR3 extends over 15 amino acids. As DNA, the CDR3 is TGTGCCAGCAGTTACCGAAGTAACGGGGAAGAAAAACTGTTTTTT. Amino acids: CASSYRSNGEEKLFF.

This clonotype was seen just once. The gene calls are TRBV20-1 and TRBJ2-4, with 8 bases lining up with TRBD1. Germline values: CDR1 DFQATT, CDR2 SNEGSKA (reference sequence). This CDR3 is 12 amino acids long. V lost 3 bases and J lost 13; bases outside the gene matches: 8. DNA of the CDR3: TGCAGTGCTAGCGCAGGGGGCAATGAGCAGTACTTC. Encoded protein: CSASAGGNEQYF.

This clonotype showed up just a few times. The chain couples TRBV7-9 to TRBJ1-2; D not resolved. V was shortened by 1 base and J by 8 bases, with 14 bases between the two germline ends. The CDR3 covers 14 residues. Per germline, CDR1 SEHNR and CDR2 FQNEAQ (reference sequence). In nucleotides, the CDR3 is TGTGCCAGCAGCTTAGTGAGCGTTTCCGTGGGCTACACCTTC. This gives the protein CASSLVSVSVGYTF. The variable domain in full, completed from reference TRBV7-9 and TRBJ1-2, reads DTGVSQNPRHKITKRGQNVTFRCDPISEHNRLYWYRQTLGQGPEFLTYFQNEAQLEKSRLLSDRFSAERPKGSFSTLEIQRTEQGDSAMYLCASSLVSVSVGYTFGSGTRLTVV.